This T cell receptor (beta chain) was sequenced for a study of T-cell memory formation after mild COVID-19. Study background: TCR clusters showed largely donor specificity.

Study observations and caveats: There were some responding clones in pre-infection memory, which suggested that cross-reactive memory had joined.

Constant-segment primers were used for 5'RACE, and the resulting TCR alpha and TCR beta cDNA libraries carried sample barcodes and UMIs. TCRdb analysed the 5' RACE reads with MiXCR anew, one entry per CDR3 protein. Of approximately 350,000 distinct CDR3 sequences in the sample, roughly an eighth were seen once. As concerns this clonotype: Antigen: not known.

Germline lookup yields CDR1 SGDLS and CDR2 YYNGEE. The V and J ends lost 3 bases and 2 bases respectively, with 12 bases between them. The CDR3 runs to 14 residues. This clonotype was obtained from a man in his late teens or twenties who had mild COVID-19 (a few samples of this study predate the infection). Cell type and time point are not known. Material for sequencing was PBMCs or a T cell subset sorted from them (not recorded which). The V gene is TRBV9, the J gene TRBJ2-7; tentative D call: TRBD1 (5 bases). The DNA of the CDR3 is TGTGCCAGCAGCGCGGAACAGGTCACCTACGAGCAGTACTTC. Its protein is CASSAEQVTYEQYF.